Following are 25 T cell receptor beta chains from one sample sequenced in a study of blood T cell repertoires in COVID-19. Repertoires were generated with immunoSEQ multiplex PCR, while TCRdb's copy carries only in-frame clones and drops some. Among under 300,000 clones listed, around 89% were seen once. Sequenced sample: PBMCs or T cells enriched from blood (not recorded which). These receptors came from a woman aged 40 to 50 with acute COVID-19.

The rearrangement uses TRBV7-9 and TRBJ2-7; 9 bases agree with TRBD1. J lost 4 bases, V lost 4 bases, and 8 bases had no gene match. Germline-derived CDR1 and CDR2 are SEHNR and FQNEAQ (reference sequence). CDR3 length: 15 amino acids. CDR3 nucleotides: TGTGCCAGCAGCTGGCCGGGACAGGGCCTGTACGAGCAGTACTTC. This gives the protein CASSWPGQGLYEQYF.

The chain employs TRBV3-1 (or the pseudogene TRBV3-2) and TRBJ2-7; D possibly corresponds to TRBD2 (5 bases). Trimming took off 2 bases at V and 6 bases at J, with 14 bases between the two ends. Germline values: CDR1 LGHDT, CDR2 YNNKEL (reference sequence). The CDR3 contains 14 residues. The CDR3 region is CASSQPEVGAEQYF. The CDR3 nucleotides are TGTGCCAGCAGCCAACCGGAAGTGGGAGCCGAGCAGTACTTC.

J is TRBJ2-3 and V is TRBV3-1 (or the pseudogene TRBV3-2); D might be TRBD2 (5 bases). CDR3 length: 17 residues. Per germline, CDR1 LGHDT and CDR2 YNNKEL (reference sequence). V lost 1 base and J 0 bases, leaving 14 bases between the germline ends. The CDR3 reads CASSQGPRGSSTDTQYF. CDR3 bases: TGTGCCAGCAGCCAAGGGCCTAGAGGGAGTAGCACAGATACGCAGTATTTT.

The rearrangement joins TRBV11-3 to TRBJ1-2, with D unresolved. The CDR3 spans 9 residues. V lost 1 base to trimming and J lost 14 bases, with 5 bases between them. Germline lookup yields CDR1 SGHNT and CDR2 YENEEA. The CDR3 loop is CASSLAKTF. In DNA, the CDR3 is TGTGCCAGCAGCTTAGCTAAAACCTTC. Complete variable domain (other parts from reference TRBV11-3 and TRBJ1-2): EAGVVQSPRYKIIEKKQPVAFWCNPISGHNTLYWYLQNLGQGPELLIRYENEEAVDDSQLPKDRFSAERLKGVDSTLKIQPAELGDSAVYLCASSLAKTFGSGTRLTVV.

The chain combines TRBV9 with TRBJ2-1; D is perhaps TRBD2 (6 bases). The V gene's germline CDR1 is SGDLS and CDR2 YYNGEE. The CDR3 has 12 amino acids. V was trimmed by 3 bases and J by 10 bases, leaving 11 bases between them. The CDR3 coding sequence is TGTGCCAGCAGCGCGGTGGGGGGAGAGCAGTTCTTC. Translating it yields CASSAVGGEQFF.

This CDR3 is CASSLTSGRDTQYF. CDR3 nucleotide sequence: TGTGCCAGCAGTTTAACTAGCGGGAGGGATACGCAGTATTTT. The V and J genes are TRBV6-5 and TRBJ2-3; 12 positions match TRBD2. Per the germline V gene, CDR1 is MNHEY and CDR2 is SVGAGI. The CDR3 has 14 amino acids. Trimming removed 4 bases from V and 6 bases from J; junction bases left unmatched: 2.

The V call is TRBV4-2, the J call TRBJ2-1, with a possible D match to TRBD1 (6 bases). CDR3 length equals 17 residues. Germline-derived CDR1 and CDR2 are LGHNA and YNFKEQ. V was pared by 0 bases and J by 2 bases, with 14 bases between. The CDR3 sequence is CASSQEPGRGPYNEQFF. CDR3 in DNA: TGTGCCAGCAGCCAAGAGCCTGGCAGGGGACCCTACAATGAGCAGTTCTTC.

The chain carries TRBV7-2 and TRBJ2-3, with a tentative D call TRBD1 (6 bases). The CDR3 extends over 16 amino acids. Germline V gene lookup returns CDR1 SGHTA and CDR2 FQGNSA. The V end was cut by 1 base, the J end by 2 bases, with 13 bases between. In DNA form, the CDR3 reads TGTGCCAGCAGCTTAGGTCAGAGGGGGAACACAGATACGCAGTATTTT. Encoded protein: CASSLGQRGNTDTQYF.

This sequence joins TRBV2 and TRBJ2-7, with a possible D match to TRBD1 (6 bases). The CDR3 spans 16 residues. The germline V gene has CDR1 SNHLY and CDR2 FYNNEI. V lost 3 bases and J 2 bases, leaving 17 bases between the germline ends. The CDR3 sequence is CASSEGPQGYAYEQYV. CDR3 sequence (DNA): TGTGCCAGCAGTGAGGGTCCACAGGGTTATGCCTACGAGCAGTACGTC.

The chain employs TRBV7-9 and TRBJ2-1; TRBD1 aligns across 7 bases. CDR1 is SEHNR and CDR2 is FQNEAQ in the germline V gene (reference sequence). V shed 0 bases and J 5 bases; nucleotides not matched to a gene: 7. CDR3 length: 16 residues. In nucleotides, the CDR3 is TGTGCCAGCAGCTTAGCGACAGGGTTCGTTAACAATGAGCAGTTCTTC. Translated: CASSLATGFVNNEQFF. Full variable domain (remainder filled in from reference TRBV7-9 and TRBJ2-1): DTGVSQNPRHKITKRGQNVTFRCDPISEHNRLYWYRQTLGQGPEFLTYFQNEAQLEKSRLLSDRFSAERPKGSFSTLEIQRTEQGDSAMYLCASSLATGFVNNEQFFGPGTRLTVL.

V usage is TRBV10-3 and J usage is TRBJ2-6; D is perhaps TRBD1 (5 bases). Trimming removed 6 bases from V and 4 bases from J, with 13 bases in between. Germline V gene data show CDR1 as ENHRY and CDR2 as SYGVKD. The CDR3 consists of 15 residues. The CDR3 region is CAIRSRGTGANVLTF. In DNA form, the CDR3 reads TGTGCCATCAGGTCTAGGGGAACCGGGGCCAACGTCCTGACTTTC.

CDR3 sequence (DNA): TGCGCCAGCGCGGCGGAGAGCGGCTCCTATAATTCACCCCTCCACTTT. Protein: CASAAESGSYNSPLHF. The chain is built from TRBV5-1 and TRBJ1-6, with D hard to call. The CDR3 is 16 amino acids. CDR1 SGHRS and CDR2 YFSETQ come from the germline V gene. V was pared by 7 bases and J by 0 bases, with 14 bases between.

This sequence joins TRBV7-2 and TRBJ2-1; 8 nucleotides match TRBD2. The V gene end was trimmed by 4 bases and the J gene end by 2 bases; junction bases not matched to a gene: 7. Germline values: CDR1 SGHTA, CDR2 FQGNSA. This CDR3 has 16 residues. The CDR3 bases are TGTGCCAGCAGCTCCCAGCGGGGGCGGGCCTACAATGAGCAGTTCTTC. The encoded protein is CASSSQRGRAYNEQFF.

This clone was counted a single time. The J gene is TRBJ2-5, the V gene TRBV11-2; TRBD2 might be the D (6 bases). The V end was cut by 1 base, the J end by 6 bases, with 15 bases between. The CDR3 covers 15 residues. The V gene's germline CDR1 is SGHAT and CDR2 FQNNGV. CDR3 sequence (DNA): TGTGCCAGCAGCTTAGGGGCAGGGAGGTCAAAGACCCAGTACTTC. It yields the protein CASSLGAGRSKTQYF.

The chain employs TRBV7-6 and TRBJ1-1, with D maybe TRBD1 (5 bases). The CDR3 covers 14 residues. The V gene lost 5 bases and the J gene lost 1 base, with 11 bases spanning the gap. Germline-derived CDR1 and CDR2 are SGHVS and FNYEAQ. DNA for the CDR3: TGTGCCAGCAGCCCAGGGTTGGGGAACACTGAAGCTTTCTTT. It yields the protein CASSPGLGNTEAFF.

This clone has only one observation. V is TRBV6-2 or TRBV6-3 and J is TRBJ2-2; 7 bases line up with TRBD2. The V gene's germline CDR1 is MNHEY and CDR2 SVGEGT. The V segment lost 2 bases and the J segment 3 bases; nucleotides outside the gene matches: 3. The CDR3 length is 15 residues. CDR3 nucleotide sequence: TGTGCCAGCAGTTACCAAGGGAGGGACACCGGGGAGCTGTTTTTT. It encodes CASSYQGRDTGELFF.

For this clone: Other DNA variants within this sample encode the same CDR3. This rearrangement joins TRBV5-6 to TRBJ1-1; 8 bases are a match to TRBD1. This CDR3 is 14 amino acids long. The germline CDR1 and CDR2 sequences are SGHDT and YYEEEE. After removal of 4 bases from V and 1 base from J, the junction contained 3 bases not matched to a gene. CDR3: CASSRTGKNTEAFF. DNA for the CDR3: TGTGCCAGCAGCAGGACAGGGAAGAACACTGAAGCTTTCTTT. Variable domain in full (rest from reference TRBV5-6 and TRBJ1-1): DAGVTQSPTHLIKTRGQQVTLRCSPKSGHDTVSWYQQALGQGPQFIFQYYEEEERQRGNFPDRFSGHQFPNYSSELNVNALLLGDSALYLCASSRTGKNTEAFFGQGTRLTVV.

The rearrangement links TRBV6-2 or TRBV6-3 to TRBJ2-7; TRBD1 might be the D (5 bases). V was clipped by 3 bases and J by 2 bases, with 11 bases between them. CDR1 and CDR2 from the germline V gene are MNHEY and SVGEGT. The CDR3 is 14 amino acids. CDR3 nucleotide sequence: TGTGCCAGCAGTTATTGGCAGGGTGCCTACGAGCAGTACTTC. This gives the protein CASSYWQGAYEQYF.

The chain couples TRBV5-5 to TRBJ1-2; D is possibly TRBD1 (5 bases). The CDR3 totals 14 residues. Trimming took 4 bases from V and 5 from J, leaving 15 bases between them. In germline, CDR1 is SGHKS, CDR2 YYEKEE (reference sequence). The CDR3 here is CASSRDSVPYGYTF. CDR3 DNA sequence: TGTGCCAGCAGCCGGGACTCCGTACCGTATGGCTACACCTTC.

The rearrangement uses TRBV18 and TRBJ2-7; D is uncertain. CDR1 and CDR2 (germline): KGHSH, LQKENI. The CDR3 consists of 13 residues. V lost 6 bases, J lost 0 bases, and 9 bases lay in between. This CDR3 reads CASSSTDSYEQYV. As DNA, the CDR3 is TGTGCCAGCTCGAGTACTGACTCCTACGAGCAGTACGTC.

V and J are TRBV5-6 and TRBJ1-6; TRBD1 matches at 8 bases. J gave up 7 bases and V 5 bases, and 8 bases lay outside the gene matches. This CDR3 is 15 amino acids long. Germline-derived CDR1 and CDR2 are SGHDT and YYEEEE. CDR3 protein: CASSPATGDNSPLHF. The CDR3 coding sequence is TGTGCCAGCAGTCCCGCGACAGGGGACAATTCACCCCTCCACTTT.

The chain uses TRBV12-5 and TRBJ1-4, with D possibly being TRBD1 (5 bases). This CDR3 contains 15 residues. The ends were cut back, 4 bases at V and 2 bases at J, with 11 bases in the middle. CDR1 and CDR2 from the germline V gene are LGHNT and FRNRAP. The CDR3 DNA is TGTGCTAGTGGTTCAGAAGGGGTGACTAATGAAAAACTGTTTTTT. Translation: CASGSEGVTNEKLFF.

CDR3 DNA: TGTGCCAGCAGTGACGACAGGGACCCAGATACGCAGTATTTT. It specifies CASSDDRDPDTQYF. V and J are TRBV6-4 and TRBJ2-3; the match to TRBD1 covers 7 bases. The trim removed 2 bases at V and 4 bases at J, leaving 3 bases unmatched. The CDR3 is 14 amino acids. Germline CDR1 MRHNA, CDR2 SNTAGT.

The chain is built from TRBV7-2 and TRBJ2-5; TRBD2 might be the D (6 bases). V dropped 5 bases and J dropped 5 bases, with 18 bases sitting between them. Germline CDR1 and CDR2: SGHTA and FQGNSA. The CDR3 contains 15 residues. The DNA for the CDR3 is TGTGCCAGCAGCCCAGTACCGGGAGTATGGGAGACCCAGTACTTC. Translated, it gives CASSPVPGVWETQYF.

This sequence joins TRBV6-4 and TRBJ1-1; the D gene is possibly TRBD1 (6 bases). V gave up 5 bases and J gave up 5 bases, with 18 bases separating them. The V gene's germline CDR1 is MRHNA and CDR2 SNTAGT. The length of the CDR3 is 15 residues. CDR3 loop: CASSRRGGAETEAFF. The DNA for the CDR3 is TGTGCCAGCAGTAGGCGGGGGGGCGCCGAAACTGAAGCTTTCTTT.